Reported below is one T cell receptor (beta chain). Its matching antigen is unknown. The data originate from a study of cytomegalovirus exposure and HLA in healthy donors. Germline trimming cut 5 bases from V and 3 bases from J; bases unmatched to any gene: 4. Germline V gene data show CDR1 as MNHEY and CDR2 as SVGAGI. CDR3 size: 15 residues. Primers: 60 Vbeta forward and 13 Jbeta reverse. Only in-frame clones appear in the TCRdb table, and some are missing; sequencing was by immunoSEQ multiplex PCR. Among under 200,000 clones, around three quarters were seen once, and the ten largest hold more than 2%. Study results and caveats: In a later analysis, the majority of CMV-associated beta chains seemingly showed HLA restriction. Confirmation in vitro established that a few CMV-associated chains were specific for CMV antigens. In a later analysis, HLA-C alleles had the fewest associated TCRs, DRB1 alleles the most.

The clonotype comes from a woman aged 25-40 years in good health and CMV-seropositive. The specimen was PBMCs. The chain combines TRBV6-5 with TRBJ2-7; 13 bases are a match to TRBD2. CDR3 in DNA: TGTGCCAGCAGTAACAGACTAGCGGGAGGCTACGAGCAGTACTTC. Translating gives CASSNRLAGGYEQYF.